Shown below are 32 T cell receptor beta chains from a single sample sequenced in a study of shared clonotypes between healthy human individuals. The naive CD8 population came from CD45RO-negative cells selected for CCR7, without terminally differentiated effector memory CD45RA+ cells. Measured with immunoSEQ multiplex PCR; TCRdb has only the in-frame clones, and not every one. The repertoire includes fewer than 1 million clones, approximately 97% of them detected once, and less than 0.3% sits in the top ten. Material for sequencing was naive CD8+ T cells sorted from blood. These receptors were collected from a man younger than 45 in good health.

The chain links TRBV5-5 to TRBJ2-5, with TRBD1 identical over 8 bases. There are 16 residues in the CDR3. In germline, CDR1 is SGHKS, CDR2 YYEKEE (reference sequence). V shed 4 bases, J shed 5 bases, and the junction held 13 bases outside the gene matches. CDR3 DNA sequence: TGTGCCAGCAGCCATCCAGGACAGGGCGGGGTGGAGACCCAGTACTTC. Amino acid sequence: CASSHPGQGGVETQYF. The full variable domain, completed using reference TRBV5-5 and TRBJ2-5, is DAGVTQSPTHLIKTRGQQVTLRCSPISGHKSVSWYQQVLGQGPQFIFQYYEKEERGRGNFPDRFSARQFPNYSSELNVNALLLGDSALYLCASSHPGQGGVETQYFGPGTRLLVL.

A few counts support this clone. The chain joins TRBV7-9 to TRBJ1-5, with TRBD1 matching over 7 bases. With V trimmed by 5 bases and J by 7 bases, 8 bases remained unmatched. This CDR3 is 14 amino acids long. Germline values: CDR1 SEHNR, CDR2 FQNEAQ (reference sequence). CDR3 residues: CASSDTGVRQPQHF. The DNA for the CDR3 is TGTGCCAGCAGCGATACAGGGGTTAGACAGCCCCAGCATTTT.

This chain links TRBV29-1 with TRBJ2-6; TRBD1 aligns across 7 bases. Germline V CDR1 and CDR2: SQVTM, ANQGSEA. The CDR3 consists of 16 residues. Trimming removed 5 bases from V and 2 bases from J; junction bases left unmatched: 9. In DNA form, the CDR3 reads TGCAGCGTTTGGTTGGCAGGGGGACCTGGGGCCAACGTCCTGACTTTC. It is translated as CSVWLAGGPGANVLTF. Variable domain in full (rest from reference TRBV29-1 and TRBJ2-6): SAVISQKPSRDICQRGTSLTIQCQVDSQVTMMFWYRQQPGQSLTLIATANQGSEATYESGFVIDKFPISRPNLTFSTLTVSNMSPEDSSIYLCSVWLAGGPGANVLTFGAGSRLTVL.

The gene calls are TRBV7-9 and TRBJ2-7; D is tentatively TRBD1 or TRBD2 (5 bases each). Trimming shortened V by 1 base and J by 8 bases, and 9 bases separated the two germline ends. The CDR3 loop spans 12 amino acids. Germline V gene lookup returns CDR1 SEHNR and CDR2 FQNEAQ (reference sequence). DNA of the CDR3: TGTGCCAGCAGCTTAGGGGACGAAAAGCAGTACTTC. Its translation is CASSLGDEKQYF.

The rearrangement uses TRBV11-2 and TRBJ2-7; the match to TRBD2 covers 12 bases. The V gene end was trimmed by 5 bases and the J gene end by 1 base; junction bases not matched to a gene: 6. The CDR3 extends over 16 amino acids. Per germline, CDR1 SGHAT and CDR2 FQNNGV. This CDR3 reads CASSPRLAGASYEQYF. The CDR3 nucleotides are TGTGCCAGCAGCCCAAGACTAGCGGGGGCTTCCTACGAGCAGTACTTC.

The J gene is TRBJ2-7, the V gene TRBV5-4; D remains unclear. Germline loops: CDR1 SGHNT, CDR2 YYREEE (reference sequence). V lost 0 bases, J lost 7 bases, and 17 bases lay in between. The CDR3 runs 15 residues. The CDR3 nucleotides are TGTGCCAGCAGCTTGGCCCGGGTGGCCCTGAGGGAGCAGTACTTC. It translates to CASSLARVALREQYF.

This chain joins TRBV27 and TRBJ2-7; the D gene could be TRBD1 or TRBD2 (5 bases each). The length of the CDR3 is 14 residues. Germline V gives CDR1 MNHEY, CDR2 SMNVEV (reference sequence). V dropped 2 bases and J dropped 0 bases, with 8 bases sitting between them. The CDR3 spells CASSLKGPSYEQYF. Here the CDR3 DNA reads TGTGCCAGCAGTTTAAAGGGACCCTCCTACGAGCAGTACTTC.

The chain couples TRBV14 to TRBJ2-1, with D possibly matching TRBD2 (6 bases). V dropped 0 bases and J dropped 10 bases, with 22 bases sitting between them. The length of the CDR3 is 17 residues. Germline CDR1 SGHDN, CDR2 FVKESK. CDR3 sequence (DNA): TGTGCCAGCAGCCAAGATAAGATGGGACTGAGGACGTTGGAGCAGTTCTTC. Its translation: CASSQDKMGLRTLEQFF.

The rearrangement uses TRBV9 and TRBJ2-1; 10 bases map to TRBD1. The junction had 3 bases not matched to a gene; V was cut back by 3 bases and J by 6 bases. This CDR3 is built from 14 residues. Germline V gives CDR1 SGDLS, CDR2 YYNGEE. The CDR3: CASSGQGARNEQFF. CDR3 in DNA: TGTGCCAGCAGCGGACAGGGGGCGCGCAATGAGCAGTTCTTC.

Regarding this clone: At the DNA level, this CDR3 is encoded by other sequences in the same sample as well. The CDR3 loop is CASSLSGQGTYEQYF. For the CDR3, the DNA is TGTGCCAGCAGTTTATCGGGACAGGGGACCTACGAGCAGTACTTC. The rearrangement joins TRBV27 to TRBJ2-7; TRBD1 aligns across 10 bases. V lost 0 bases to trimming and J lost 2 bases; unmatched junction nucleotides: 1. CDR3 length equals 15 residues. Germline V CDR1 and CDR2: MNHEY, SMNVEV (reference sequence).

The chain employs TRBV10-3 and TRBJ1-1, with D tentatively TRBD1 (5 bases). Germline V lookup: CDR1 ENHRY, CDR2 SYGVKD. The CDR3 sequence is 14 residues long. The V gene lost 10 bases and the J gene lost 5 bases, with 20 bases spanning the gap. CDR3 in amino acids: CATQGSGRETEAFF. As DNA, the CDR3 is TGTGCCACACAAGGTTCGGGGCGGGAAACTGAAGCTTTCTTT.

This clone has just one count. The genes are TRBV19 and TRBJ2-1, with 7 positions matching TRBD2. Trimming took 5 bases from V and 0 from J; bases not matched to a gene: 7. This CDR3 contains 16 residues. CDR1 and CDR2 from the germline V gene are LNHDA and SQIVND (reference sequence). This CDR3 reads CASSALAGSSYNEQFF. The CDR3 coding sequence is TGTGCCAGTAGTGCCTTAGCGGGCAGCTCCTACAATGAGCAGTTCTTC. Supplemented by reference TRBV19 and TRBJ2-1, the full variable domain reads DGGITQSPKYLFRKEGQNVTLSCEQNLNHDAMYWYRQDPGQGLRLIYYSQIVNDFQKGDIAEGYSVSREKKESFPLTVTSAQKNPTAFYLCASSALAGSSYNEQFFGPGTRLTVL.

This chain links TRBV27 with TRBJ1-5, with 7 positions matching TRBD1. With 0 bases clipped from V and 6 bases from J, the junction kept 8 bases outside the gene matches. The CDR3 runs to 16 residues. Germline V gene data show CDR1 as MNHEY and CDR2 as SMNVEV (reference sequence). The CDR3 coding sequence is TGTGCCAGCAGTTTATCGCCGACAGGGTCAGCTCAGCCCCAGCATTTT. It specifies CASSLSPTGSAQPQHF.

The chain carries TRBV10-3 and TRBJ2-1; D is unclear. V lost 2 bases, J lost 9 bases, and 11 bases lay in between. Germline V gene lookup returns CDR1 ENHRY and CDR2 SYGVKD. This CDR3 contains 13 residues. CDR3 DNA sequence: TGTGCCATCAGTGAGAATGTGGATACTGAGCAGTTCTTC. This gives the protein CAISENVDTEQFF.

This chain links TRBV27 with TRBJ2-1; a possible D gene is TRBD2 (5 bases). The germline V gene has CDR1 MNHEY and CDR2 SMNVEV (reference sequence). V was trimmed by 2 bases and J by 6 bases, leaving 8 bases between them. CDR3 length: 13 amino acids. The CDR3 DNA is TGTGCCAGCAGTTTAGCTAGCCTCAATGAGCAGTTCTTC. Protein product: CASSLASLNEQFF.

The chain couples TRBV5-6 to TRBJ2-1; possibly TRBD2 for D (5 bases). Germline V lookup: CDR1 SGHDT, CDR2 YYEEEE. V was pared by 3 bases and J by 8 bases, with 15 bases between. The CDR3 contains 14 residues. The CDR3 sequence is CASSWTFRRDEQFF. Here the CDR3 DNA reads TGTGCCAGCAGCTGGACTTTCCGGCGGGATGAGCAGTTCTTC.

The chain joins TRBV29-1 to TRBJ1-1; TRBD1 aligns across 7 bases. Germline CDR1 is SQVTM and CDR2 is ANQGSEA. The CDR3 length is 13 residues. The ends lost 8 bases at V and 5 bases at J; junction bases unmatched: 11. CDR3 DNA: TGCAGCTTAGCGAGACAGGGAAGGACTGAAGCTTTCTTT. Residues: CSLARQGRTEAFF. Looking up the rest from reference TRBV29-1 and TRBJ1-1 gives the full variable domain: SAVISQKPSRDICQRGTSLTIQCQVDSQVTMMFWYRQQPGQSLTLIATANQGSEATYESGFVIDKFPISRPNLTFSTLTVSNMSPEDSSIYLCSLARQGRTEAFFGQGTRLTVV.

This clone was seen just once. The V and J genes are TRBV6-6 and TRBJ1-5; possibly TRBD1 for D (5 bases). V was clipped by 6 bases and J by 4 bases, with 16 bases between them. This CDR3 has 15 amino acids. The V gene's germline CDR1 is MNHNY and CDR2 SVGAGI (reference sequence). The CDR3 region is CASRDTDLGNQPQHF. As DNA, the CDR3 is TGTGCCAGCAGGGACACCGACCTGGGTAATCAGCCCCAGCATTTT.

V usage is TRBV9 and J usage is TRBJ2-7; 12 bases fit TRBD2. CDR1 and CDR2 from the germline V gene are SGDLS and YYNGEE. The V and J ends lost 4 bases and 6 bases, in that order; junction bases with no gene match: 5. This CDR3 comprises 14 residues. CDR3 loop: CASSPGLAGSEQYF. CDR3 DNA: TGTGCCAGCAGCCCCGGACTAGCGGGAAGCGAGCAGTACTTC.

V and J are TRBV14 and TRBJ2-7; the match to TRBD2 covers 14 bases. The CDR3 sequence is 14 residues long. V shed 6 bases and J 7 bases; nucleotides not matched to a gene: 5. Germline assignment: CDR1 SGHDN and CDR2 FVKESK. As DNA, the CDR3 is TGTGCCAGCAGAGGGACTAGCGGGAGCTGGGAGCAGTACTTC. Translated, it gives CASRGTSGSWEQYF. The entire variable domain, with the rest obtained from reference TRBV14 and TRBJ2-7, is as follows: EAGVTQFPSHSVIEKGQTVTLRCDPISGHDNLYWYRRVMGKEIKFLLHFVKESKQDESGMPNNRFLAERTGGTYSTLKVQPAELEDSGVYFCASRGTSGSWEQYFGPGTRLTVT.

This clone occurred once. This rearrangement joins TRBV27 to TRBJ1-4; D possibly corresponds to TRBD1 (5 bases). Looked up from germline, CDR1 is MNHEY and CDR2 is SMNVEV (reference sequence). The CDR3 runs to 16 residues. Trimming took off 4 bases at V and 6 bases at J, with 18 bases between the two ends. The CDR3 DNA follows: TGTGCCAGCAGTTCCCGCCCGCTGGGACTGGATGAAAAACTGTTTTTT. Residues: CASSSRPLGLDEKLFF.

The chain combines TRBV7-6 with TRBJ2-7; 7 nucleotides match TRBD1. The CDR3 runs 15 residues. The V and J ends lost 5 bases and 2 bases, in that order; junction bases with no gene match: 9. Germline V gives CDR1 SGHVS, CDR2 FNYEAQ. CDR3 protein: CASSRTRDSTYEQYF. CDR3 coding DNA: TGTGCCAGCAGCCGAACCCGGGACAGTACCTACGAGCAGTACTTC.

The gene calls are TRBV9 and TRBJ2-7; D not resolved. The CDR3 loop spans 14 amino acids. Between the trimmed V and J ends, which lost 4 bases and 4 bases, there was a span of 15 bases. Germline lookup yields CDR1 SGDLS and CDR2 YYNGEE. The DNA of the CDR3 is TGTGCCAGCAGCCCCGATACTGGGCGGTACGAGCAGTACTTC. It specifies CASSPDTGRYEQYF.

The chain is built from TRBV29-1 and TRBJ2-7; 8 bases fit TRBD2. The J segment lost 4 bases and the V segment lost 6 bases, leaving 5 bases of the junction unmatched. CDR1 and CDR2 (germline): SQVTM, ANQGSEA. This CDR3 is 12 amino acids long. DNA of the CDR3: TGCAGCGTCGGGGGGGACTCTTACGAGCAGTACTTC. Its translation: CSVGGDSYEQYF.

The chain is built from TRBV6-1 and TRBJ2-2; tentatively, D is TRBD2 (5 bases). Germline CDR1 MNHNS, CDR2 SASEGT. The CDR3 sequence is 15 residues long. V lost 6 bases to trimming and J lost 7 bases, with 18 bases between them. The CDR3 region is CASSIVLNSGGELFF. The DNA of the CDR3 is TGTGCCAGCAGCATTGTCCTAAACAGCGGCGGGGAGCTGTTTTTT.

J is TRBJ2-1 and V is TRBV27; D is perhaps TRBD1 or TRBD2 (6 bases each). The V end was cut by 3 bases, the J end by 3 bases, with 24 bases between. The CDR3 is 19 amino acids. The germline CDR1 and CDR2 sequences are MNHEY and SMNVEV (reference sequence). For the CDR3, the DNA is TGTGCCAGCAGTTTCATCTTTCCACAAAGGGGGGCATTCTACAATGAGCAGTTCTTC. It specifies CASSFIFPQRGAFYNEQFF.

J is TRBJ1-1 and V is TRBV7-9; no definite D call. The CDR3 totals 14 residues. Trimming removed 5 bases at V and 1 base at J, with 11 bases between. The V gene's germline CDR1 is SEHNR and CDR2 FQNEAQ (reference sequence). The CDR3 region has the DNA TGTGCCAGCAGCCCACCGGACGGGAACACTGAAGCTTTCTTT. This translates into CASSPPDGNTEAFF. Full variable domain (missing parts from reference TRBV7-9 and TRBJ1-1): DTGVSQNPRHKITKRGQNVTFRCDPISEHNRLYWYRQTLGQGPEFLTYFQNEAQLEKSRLLSDRFSAERPKGSFSTLEIQRTEQGDSAMYLCASSPPDGNTEAFFGQGTRLTVV.

The CDR3 loop is CASSIWGADTQYF. The CDR3 DNA reads TGTGCCAGTAGTATCTGGGGGGCAGATACGCAGTATTTT. The V and J genes are TRBV19 and TRBJ2-3; D may be TRBD2 (6 bases). The CDR3 is made up of 13 amino acids. Between the trimmed V and J ends, which lost 3 bases and 4 bases, there was a span of 8 bases. Germline CDR1 is LNHDA and CDR2 is SQIVND (reference sequence).

The chain carries TRBV13 and TRBJ1-3, with D possibly TRBD1 on 5 matching bases. V dropped 4 bases and J dropped 4 bases, with 11 bases sitting between them. CDR1 PRHDT and CDR2 FYEKMQ come from the germline V gene (reference sequence). The CDR3 is made up of 14 amino acids. The CDR3 region has the DNA TGTGCCAGCAGCTCAGGACATCTCGGAAACACCATATATTTT. Its translation is CASSSGHLGNTIYF.

This clone appeared a few times. In the same sample, other DNA sequences code for this CDR3. The V and J genes are TRBV27 and TRBJ1-4; no firm D call. The V gene lost 2 bases and the J gene lost 5 bases, with 9 bases spanning the gap. This CDR3 has 14 amino acids. Germline V gives CDR1 MNHEY, CDR2 SMNVEV (reference sequence). CDR3 DNA: TGTGCCAGCAGTTTACTGGACGGGAATGAAAAACTGTTTTTT. Protein product: CASSLLDGNEKLFF.

The chain uses TRBV6-5 and TRBJ2-5; no clear D. Per germline, CDR1 MNHEY and CDR2 SVGAGI. V dropped 2 bases and J dropped 5 bases, with 12 bases sitting between them. The CDR3 runs to 14 residues. CDR3 sequence reads: CASSYAGRMETQYF. The CDR3 nucleotides are TGTGCCAGCAGTTACGCTGGCAGGATGGAGACCCAGTACTTC.

This rearrangement joins TRBV14 to TRBJ2-1; perhaps TRBD1 as D (5 bases). Germline CDR1 reads SGHDN; CDR2 reads FVKESK. V was trimmed by 1 base and J by 1 base, leaving 11 bases between them. This CDR3 is built from 16 residues. The CDR3 is CASSQVAGLSYNEQFF. In DNA form, the CDR3 reads TGTGCCAGCAGCCAAGTAGCAGGGCTGTCCTACAATGAGCAGTTCTTC.